The 2 T cell receptor beta chains reported below all come from one sample, sequenced in a study of post-analysis software for immune sequencing data. Study-wide points: Roughly five TRBV segments appeared more often in patients than in controls, and TRBV5-6, TRBV5-1 and TRBV20-1 were among these.

No antigen has been identified for these receptors. Built from TCR beta cDNA, the libraries had unique molecular identifiers in them. TCRdb re-derived calls from the PCR reads in MiXCR, one entry per CDR3 protein. The table lists fewer than 900,000 distinct CDR3 sequences, about 45% of them singletons. Source material: blood. These receptors were taken from a girl aged 10 to 17 with multiple sclerosis.

This clonotype occurred a few times. The chain joins TRBV5-1 to TRBJ2-1; the D gene could be TRBD1 or TRBD2 (5 bases each). The V and J ends lost 4 bases and 8 bases respectively, with 19 bases between them. The CDR3 runs to 15 residues. In germline, CDR1 is SGHRS, CDR2 YFSETQ. The CDR3 reads CASSPGTLGGDEQFF. CDR3 in DNA: TGCGCCAGCAGCCCGGGGACGCTTGGTGGGGATGAGCAGTTCTTC.

The V gene is TRBV9, the J gene TRBJ2-5, with TRBD1 matching over 8 bases. The trim removed 2 bases at V and 5 bases at J, leaving 5 bases unmatched. Germline V gene lookup returns CDR1 SGDLS and CDR2 YYNGEE. The CDR3 runs 14 residues. The CDR3, as DNA: TGTGCCAGCAGCGTTGACAGGGGATGGGAGACCCAGTACTTC. Protein: CASSVDRGWETQYF.